This TCR beta chain was sequenced for a study of T cell responses to AZD1222 COVID-19 vaccine. Findings of the study overall: Donors, mostly white British, included more females; clonal diversity was possibly underestimated. Spike-specific TCR breadth and depth went up after people got two AZD1222 doses. Researchers report vaccine-associated CD4 TCRs spanning spike, with dominance at 160-218 and 743-854.

As concerns this clone: Its antigen is undetermined.

Libraries were prepared by immunoSEQ multiplex PCR; TCRdb keeps only in-frame clonotypes and omits some of them. This table has around 130,000 clones, around nine tenths appearing once. Sequencing was performed on peripheral blood, taken on day 0 of AZD1222 vaccination. The receptor was isolated from an adult in good health.

The CDR3 coding sequence is TGTGCCAGCAGCTTAGTCGGGACAGTACGCTATGGCTACACCTTC. Protein: CASSLVGTVRYGYTF. The rearrangement uses TRBV7-9 and TRBJ1-2, with 7 positions matching TRBD1. The CDR3 has 15 amino acids. V was clipped by 1 base and J by 4 bases; unmatched bases: 6. Germline V CDR1 and CDR2: SEHNR, FQNEAQ (reference sequence).